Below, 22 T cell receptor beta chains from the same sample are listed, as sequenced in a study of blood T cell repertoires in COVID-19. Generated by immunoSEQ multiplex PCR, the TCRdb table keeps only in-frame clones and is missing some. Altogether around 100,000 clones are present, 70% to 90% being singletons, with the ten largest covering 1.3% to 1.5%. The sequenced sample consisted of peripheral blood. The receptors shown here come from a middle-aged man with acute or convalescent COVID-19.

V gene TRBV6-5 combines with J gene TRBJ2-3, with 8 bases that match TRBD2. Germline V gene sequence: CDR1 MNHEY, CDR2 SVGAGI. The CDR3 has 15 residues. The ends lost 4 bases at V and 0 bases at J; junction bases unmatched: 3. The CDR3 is CASSWAGGSTDTQYF. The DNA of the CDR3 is TGTGCCAGCAGTTGGGCGGGAGGTAGCACAGATACGCAGTATTTT.

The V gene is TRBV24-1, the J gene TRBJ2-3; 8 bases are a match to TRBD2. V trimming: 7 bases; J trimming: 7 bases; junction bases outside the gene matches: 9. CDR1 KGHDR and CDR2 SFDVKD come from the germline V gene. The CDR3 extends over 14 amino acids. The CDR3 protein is CATSATGTRNTQYF. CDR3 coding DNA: TGTGCCACCAGCGCTACCGGGACTAGGAATACGCAGTATTTT.

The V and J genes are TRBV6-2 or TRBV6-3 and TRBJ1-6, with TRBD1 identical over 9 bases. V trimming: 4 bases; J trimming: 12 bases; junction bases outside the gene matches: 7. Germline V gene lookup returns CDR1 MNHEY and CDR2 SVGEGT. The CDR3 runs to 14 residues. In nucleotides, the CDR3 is TGTGCCAGCAGTTCTACCGGGACAGGGTTACCCCTCCACTTT. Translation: CASSSTGTGLPLHF.

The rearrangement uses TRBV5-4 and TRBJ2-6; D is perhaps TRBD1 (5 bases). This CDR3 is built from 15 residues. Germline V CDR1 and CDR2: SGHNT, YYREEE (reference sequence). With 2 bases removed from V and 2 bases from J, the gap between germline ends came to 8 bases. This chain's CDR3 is CASSFPRAGANVLTF. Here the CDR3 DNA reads TGTGCCAGCAGCTTCCCCAGGGCTGGGGCCAACGTCCTGACTTTC.

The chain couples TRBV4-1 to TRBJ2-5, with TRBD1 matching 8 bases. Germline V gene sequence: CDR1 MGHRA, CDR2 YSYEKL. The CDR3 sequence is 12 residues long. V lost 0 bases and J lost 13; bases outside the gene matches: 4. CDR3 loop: CASSQDGTGRYF. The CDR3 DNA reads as TGCGCCAGCAGCCAAGATGGGACAGGACGGTACTTC.

This chain's CDR3 is CASSTRDRGRYNEQFF. The CDR3 bases are TGTGCCAGCAGCACACGAGACAGGGGGCGCTACAATGAGCAGTTCTTC. The chain links TRBV7-2 to TRBJ2-1, with 10 bases that match TRBD1. The CDR3 extends over 16 amino acids. Germline V gene lookup returns CDR1 SGHTA and CDR2 FQGNSA. The V segment lost 5 bases and the J segment 3 bases; nucleotides outside the gene matches: 7.

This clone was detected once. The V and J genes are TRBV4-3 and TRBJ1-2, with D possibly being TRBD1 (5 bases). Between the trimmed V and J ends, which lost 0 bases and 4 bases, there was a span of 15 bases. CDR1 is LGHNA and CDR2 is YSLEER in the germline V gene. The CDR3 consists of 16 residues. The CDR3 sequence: CASSQEPGLTSYGYTF. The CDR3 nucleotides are TGCGCCAGCAGCCAAGAACCAGGGCTGACGAGCTATGGCTACACCTTC.

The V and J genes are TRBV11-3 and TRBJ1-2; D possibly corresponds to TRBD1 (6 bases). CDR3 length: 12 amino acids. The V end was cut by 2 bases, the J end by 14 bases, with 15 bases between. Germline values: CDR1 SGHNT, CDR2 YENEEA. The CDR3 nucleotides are TGTGCCAGCAGCTTAAGGGGCGGGGGCGCGACCTTC. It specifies CASSLRGGGATF. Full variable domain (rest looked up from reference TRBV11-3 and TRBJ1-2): EAGVVQSPRYKIIEKKQPVAFWCNPISGHNTLYWYLQNLGQGPELLIRYENEEAVDDSQLPKDRFSAERLKGVDSTLKIQPAELGDSAVYLCASSLRGGGATFGSGTRLTVV.

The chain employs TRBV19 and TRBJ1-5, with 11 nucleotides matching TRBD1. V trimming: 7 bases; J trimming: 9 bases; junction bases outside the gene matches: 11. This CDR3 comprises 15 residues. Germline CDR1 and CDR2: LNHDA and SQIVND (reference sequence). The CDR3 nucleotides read TGTGCCAGTAAATGGTCCGGGACAGGGGGTCCGCCCCAGCATTTT. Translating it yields CASKWSGTGGPPQHF.

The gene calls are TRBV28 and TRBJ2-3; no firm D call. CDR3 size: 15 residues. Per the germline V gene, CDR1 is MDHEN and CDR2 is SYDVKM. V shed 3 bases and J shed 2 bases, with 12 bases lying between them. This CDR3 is CASSLRLWATDTQYF. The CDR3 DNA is TGTGCCAGCAGTTTGCGCCTGTGGGCCACAGATACGCAGTATTTT.

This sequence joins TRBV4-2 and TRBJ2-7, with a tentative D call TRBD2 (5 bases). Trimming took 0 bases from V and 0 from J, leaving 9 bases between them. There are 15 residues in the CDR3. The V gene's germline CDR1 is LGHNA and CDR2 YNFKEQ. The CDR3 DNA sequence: TGTGCCAGCAGCCAAGATAAGAGCGGCTCCTACGAGCAGTACTTC. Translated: CASSQDKSGSYEQYF.

The CDR3 loop reads CASDLAGELFF. The CDR3 region has the DNA TGTGCCAGCGACTTAGCCGGGGAGCTGTTTTTT. The rearrangement uses TRBV6-5 and TRBJ2-2; no clear D gene. Germline-derived CDR1 and CDR2 are MNHEY and SVGAGI. Trimming shortened V by 8 bases and J by 6 bases, and 7 bases separated the two germline ends. This CDR3 spans 11 amino acids.

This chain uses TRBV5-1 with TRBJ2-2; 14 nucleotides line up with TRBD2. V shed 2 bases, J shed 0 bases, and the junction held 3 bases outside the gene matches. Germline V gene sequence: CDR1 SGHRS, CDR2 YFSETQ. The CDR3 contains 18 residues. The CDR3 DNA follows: TGCGCCAGCAGCTTTGGACTAGCGGGGGGCCCGAACACCGGGGAGCTGTTTTTT. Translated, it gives CASSFGLAGGPNTGELFF.

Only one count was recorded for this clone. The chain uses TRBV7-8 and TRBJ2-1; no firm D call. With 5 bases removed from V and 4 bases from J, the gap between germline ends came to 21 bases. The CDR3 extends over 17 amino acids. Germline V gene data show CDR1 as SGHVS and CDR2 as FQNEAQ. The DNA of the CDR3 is TGTGCCAGCAGCCGGCCTGTAGAGGTTTCGGCTTACAATGAGCAGTTCTTC. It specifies CASSRPVEVSAYNEQFF.

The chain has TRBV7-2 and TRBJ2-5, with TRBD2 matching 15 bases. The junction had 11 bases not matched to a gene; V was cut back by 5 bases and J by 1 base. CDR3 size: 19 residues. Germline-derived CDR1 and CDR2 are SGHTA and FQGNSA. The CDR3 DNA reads TGTGCCAGCAGCATCAGAGCCGGGACTAGCGGGGGGTCCCAAGAGACCCAGTACTTC. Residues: CASSIRAGTSGGSQETQYF.

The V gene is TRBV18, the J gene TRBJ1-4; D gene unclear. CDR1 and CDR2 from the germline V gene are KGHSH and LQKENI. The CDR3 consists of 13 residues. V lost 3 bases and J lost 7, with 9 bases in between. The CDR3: CASSPYNSEKLFF. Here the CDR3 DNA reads TGTGCCAGCTCACCGTACAATTCTGAAAAACTGTTTTTT.

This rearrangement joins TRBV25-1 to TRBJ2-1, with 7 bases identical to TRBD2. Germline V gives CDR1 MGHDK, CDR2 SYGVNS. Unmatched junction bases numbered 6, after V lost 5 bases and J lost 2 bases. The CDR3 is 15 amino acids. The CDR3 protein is CASSWGGPTYNEQFF. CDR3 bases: TGTGCCAGCAGTTGGGGGGGACCGACCTACAATGAGCAGTTCTTC.

CDR3 loop: CASSSQGAQPQHF. Written as DNA, the CDR3 is TGTGCCAGCAGCTCCCAGGGGGCCCAGCCCCAGCATTTT. The V call is TRBV5-5, the J call TRBJ1-5; 8 bases fit TRBD1. From germline, CDR1 is SGHKS and CDR2 YYEKEE (reference sequence). The CDR3 has 13 residues. After removal of 3 bases from V and 7 bases from J, the junction contained 3 bases not matched to a gene.

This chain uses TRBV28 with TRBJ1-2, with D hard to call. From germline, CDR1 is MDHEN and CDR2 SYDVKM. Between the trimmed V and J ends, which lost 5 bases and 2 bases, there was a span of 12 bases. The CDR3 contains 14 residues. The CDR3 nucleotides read TGTGCCAGCAGTCGAGCAAGACTAAACTATGGCTACACCTTC. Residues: CASSRARLNYGYTF.

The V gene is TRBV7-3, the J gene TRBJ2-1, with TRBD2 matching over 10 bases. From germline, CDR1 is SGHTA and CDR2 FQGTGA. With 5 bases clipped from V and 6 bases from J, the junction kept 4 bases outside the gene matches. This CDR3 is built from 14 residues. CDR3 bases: TGTGCCAGCAGCACGGGACTAGCGAGCAATGAGCAGTTCTTC. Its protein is CASSTGLASNEQFF. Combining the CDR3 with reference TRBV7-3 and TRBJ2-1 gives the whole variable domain GAGVSQTPSNKVTEKGKYVELRCDPISGHTALYWYRQSLGQGPEFLIYFQGTGAADDSGLPNDRFFAVRPEGSVSTLKIQRTERGDSAVYLCASSTGLASNEQFFGPGTRLTVL.

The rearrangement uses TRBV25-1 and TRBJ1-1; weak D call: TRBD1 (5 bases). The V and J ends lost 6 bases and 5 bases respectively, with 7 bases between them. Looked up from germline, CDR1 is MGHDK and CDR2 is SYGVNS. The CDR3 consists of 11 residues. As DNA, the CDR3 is TGTGCCAGCAGGCGGGGGACTGAAGCTTTCTTT. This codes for CASRRGTEAFF.

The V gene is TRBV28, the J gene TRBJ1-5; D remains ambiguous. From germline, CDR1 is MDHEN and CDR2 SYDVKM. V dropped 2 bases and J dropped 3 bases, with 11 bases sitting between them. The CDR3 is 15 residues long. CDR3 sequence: CASSLARFINQPQHF. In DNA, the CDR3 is TGTGCCAGCAGTTTAGCCAGATTTATCAATCAGCCCCAGCATTTT.